The T cell receptor beta chain described here comes from a study of blood T cell repertoires in COVID-19. Overall study context: Whether acute or convalescent, the COVID-19 samples came from the United States, Italy and Spain.

The CDR3 is 14 residues long. Germline V gene lookup returns CDR1 MGHRA and CDR2 YSYEKL. The ends lost 2 bases at V and 5 bases at J; junction bases unmatched: 2. Sequenced by immunoSEQ multiplex PCR; TCRdb stores in-frame clones only, minus some. Among around 80,000 clones listed, 75% to 85% were seen once. The rearrangement uses TRBV4-1 and TRBJ1-1; 10 bases match TRBD1. The sequencing input was peripheral blood. The receptor's source is a woman between 70 and 85 years old with acute or convalescent COVID-19. The DNA for the CDR3 is TGCGCCAGCAGCCAAAGGACAGGGGGAACTGAAGCTTTCTTT. Translation: CASSQRTGGTEAFF.